Presented here are 6 T cell receptor beta chains from one specimen sequenced in a study of blood T cell repertoires in COVID-19. TCRdb's copy holds only in-frame clones and misses some; the assay was immunoSEQ multiplex PCR. Of approximately 120,000 clones listed, approximately 85% were seen once; the top ten hold about 5.7%. Material for sequencing was peripheral blood. These receptors originate from a human donor in a cohort sampled during active COVID-19.

This clone is a singleton in its sample. V is TRBV25-1 and J is TRBJ2-1; TRBD1 might be the D (5 bases). Germline V gene data show CDR1 as MGHDK and CDR2 as SYGVNS. CDR3 length: 16 amino acids. V was pared by 1 base and J by 6 bases, with 16 bases between. CDR3 region: CASSELGVGFGNEQFF. The CDR3 DNA follows: TGTGCCAGCAGTGAATTAGGGGTAGGCTTTGGCAATGAGCAGTTCTTC.

The chain couples TRBV5-6 to TRBJ2-1; D may be TRBD1 (5 bases). This CDR3 comprises 16 residues. The ends were cut back, 4 bases at V and 3 bases at J, with 17 bases in the middle. CDR1 SGHDT and CDR2 YYEEEE come from the germline V gene. The CDR3: CASSRKGNHIYNEQFF. As DNA, the CDR3 is TGTGCCAGCAGCCGCAAGGGGAACCATATCTACAATGAGCAGTTCTTC.

Here the CDR3 reads CASSTTGGVNTEAFF. CDR3 DNA sequence: TGTGCCAGCAGCACCACAGGGGGGGTAAACACTGAAGCTTTCTTT. The chain employs TRBV5-6 and TRBJ1-1; TRBD1 aligns across 8 bases. Germline V CDR1 and CDR2: SGHDT, YYEEEE. V lost 4 bases, J lost 2 bases, and 7 bases stayed unmatched. The CDR3 has 15 amino acids.

This chain joins TRBV19 and TRBJ2-7; D unclear. The ends were cut back, 6 bases at V and 0 bases at J, with 12 bases in the middle. The CDR3 runs 14 residues. Germline V lookup: CDR1 LNHDA, CDR2 SQIVND (reference sequence). CDR3: CASRPTDLSYEQYF. The CDR3 nucleotides read TGTGCCAGTAGGCCTACTGATCTCTCCTACGAGCAGTACTTC.

This clone has a single count. V and J are TRBV30 and TRBJ1-2, with unresolved D. The CDR3 is made up of 13 amino acids. Deletions cut 0 bases from V and 5 bases from J, with 10 bases between. Germline CDR1 reads GTSNPN; CDR2 reads SVGIG (reference sequence). CDR3 DNA sequence: TGTGCCTGGAGTGTACTGATGGAGTATGGCTACACCTTC. This codes for CAWSVLMEYGYTF.

This clone was seen only once. The gene calls are TRBV7-9 and TRBJ1-1; no clear D. Germline CDR1 reads SEHNR; CDR2 reads FQNEAQ (reference sequence). The CDR3 consists of 11 residues. CDR3 region: CNVLDYTEAFF. In DNA, the CDR3 is TGTAACGTCTTAGACTACACTGAAGCTTTCTTT.